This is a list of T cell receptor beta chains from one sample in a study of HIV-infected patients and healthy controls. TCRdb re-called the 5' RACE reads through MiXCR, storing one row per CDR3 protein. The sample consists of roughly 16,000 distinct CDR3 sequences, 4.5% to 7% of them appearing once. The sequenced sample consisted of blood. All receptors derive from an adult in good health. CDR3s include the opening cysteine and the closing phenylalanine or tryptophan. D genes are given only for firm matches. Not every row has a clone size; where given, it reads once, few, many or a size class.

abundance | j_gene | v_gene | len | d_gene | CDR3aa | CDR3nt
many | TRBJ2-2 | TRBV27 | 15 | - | CASSSPRDDPSELFF | TGTGCCAGCAGTTCCCCAAGGGACGACCCGTCGGAGCTGTTTTTT
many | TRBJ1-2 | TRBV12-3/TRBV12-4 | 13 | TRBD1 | CASSPGGYYGYTF | TGTGCCAGCAGTCCAGGGGGCTACTATGGCTACACCTTC
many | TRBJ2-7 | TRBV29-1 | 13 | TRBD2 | CSVGPTSGYEQYF | TGCAGCGTGGGCCCGACTAGCGGGTACGAGCAGTACTTC
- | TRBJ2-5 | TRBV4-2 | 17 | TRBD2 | CASSPPGGADFQETQYF | TGTGCCAGCAGCCCCCCGGGAGGGGCCGACTTCCAAGAGACCCAGTACTTC
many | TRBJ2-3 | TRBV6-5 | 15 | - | CASGRGQRGTDTQYF | TGTGCCAGCGGGAGGGGGCAGCGAGGCACAGATACGCAGTATTTT
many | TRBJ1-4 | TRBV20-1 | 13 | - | CSALRGTNEKLFF | TGCAGTGCCCTGCGGGGCACTAATGAAAAACTGTTTTTT
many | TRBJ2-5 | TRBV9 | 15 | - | CASSVLTGSLETQYF | TGTGCCAGCAGCGTTTTGACTGGGAGCCTTGAGACCCAGTACTTC
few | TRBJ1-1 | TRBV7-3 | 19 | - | CASSSAKGRMGSGGTEAFF | TGTGCCAGCAGCTCTGCTAAAGGACGGATGGGGAGTGGCGGCACTGAAGCTTTCTTT
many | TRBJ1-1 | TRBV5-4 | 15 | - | CASSLAGGTRTEAFF | TGTGCCAGCAGCTTGGCGGGTGGGACCAGGACTGAAGCTTTCTTT
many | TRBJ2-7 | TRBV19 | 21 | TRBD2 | CASRTPRPTSGVLKIYYEQYF | TGTGCCAGTAGAACACCTCGTCCAACTAGCGGGGTTCTGAAAATTTACTACGAGCAGTACTTC
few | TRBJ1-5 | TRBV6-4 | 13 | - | CASSEGTNQPQHF | TGTGCCAGCAGTGAGGGAACAAATCAGCCCCAGCATTTT
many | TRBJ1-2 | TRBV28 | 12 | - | CASSFIGGGYTF | TGTGCCAGCAGTTTTATCGGGGGTGGCTACACCTTC
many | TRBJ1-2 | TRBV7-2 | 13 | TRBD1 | CASSFSTGAGYTF | TGTGCCAGCAGCTTCTCGACAGGGGCGGGCTACACCTTC
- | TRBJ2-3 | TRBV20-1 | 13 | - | CSASTGHTDRQYF | TGCAGTGCTAGTACGGGGCACACAGACAGGCAGTATTTT
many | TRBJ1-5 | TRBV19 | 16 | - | CARGARADSLRGPQHF | TGTGCCAGGGGGGCCCGGGCAGACAGCCTTAGGGGGCCCCAGCATTTT
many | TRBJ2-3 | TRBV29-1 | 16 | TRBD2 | CSVIMTSGGITDTQYF | TGCAGCGTGATCATGACTAGCGGGGGAATCACAGATACGCAGTATTTT
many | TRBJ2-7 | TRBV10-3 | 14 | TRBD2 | CAIRKLAGDYEQYF | TGTGCCATCAGGAAACTAGCGGGGGACTACGAGCAGTACTTC
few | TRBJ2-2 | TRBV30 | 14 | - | CACPPVTNTGELFF | TGTGCCTGTCCACCAGTGACGAACACCGGGGAGCTGTTTTTT
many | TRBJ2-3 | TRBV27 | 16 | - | CASSLDVGYDTDTQYF | TGTGCCAGCAGTCTTGATGTAGGCTATGACACAGATACGCAGTATTTT
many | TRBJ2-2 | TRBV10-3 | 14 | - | CAISERGNTGELFF | TGTGCCATCAGTGAAAGGGGGAACACCGGGGAGCTGTTTTTT
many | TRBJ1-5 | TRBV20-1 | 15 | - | CSAIEGHLANQPQHF | TGCAGTGCTATCGAGGGGCACCTCGCGAATCAGCCCCAGCATTTT
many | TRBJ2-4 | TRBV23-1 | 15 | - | CASSQSTGRKNIQYF | TGCGCCAGCAGTCAATCTACGGGCAGGAAAAACATTCAGTACTTC
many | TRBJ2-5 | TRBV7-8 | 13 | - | CASSLRPSETQYF | TGTGCCAGCAGCTTAAGGCCGTCCGAGACCCAGTACTTC
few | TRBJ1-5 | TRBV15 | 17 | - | CATSRDITAGAGQTQHF | TGTGCCACCAGCAGAGATATCACGGCAGGTGCGGGTCAGACCCAGCATTTT
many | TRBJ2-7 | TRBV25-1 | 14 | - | CASSETGPRVGQYF | TGTGCCAGCAGTGAGACAGGCCCGAGAGTTGGGCAGTACTTC
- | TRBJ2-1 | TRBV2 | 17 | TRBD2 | CASNGASGGTSYNEQFF | TGTGCCAGCAATGGTGCTAGCGGGGGAACCTCCTACAATGAGCAGTTCTTC
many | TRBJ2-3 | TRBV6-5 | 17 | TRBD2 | CASSYSRLAGGTDTQYF | TGTGCCAGCAGTTACTCCCGACTAGCGGGGGGCACAGATACGCAGTATTTT
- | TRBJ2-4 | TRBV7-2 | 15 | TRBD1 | CASSPLRGRGNIQYF | TGTGCCAGCAGCCCACTAAGGGGGCGCGGAAACATTCAGTACTTC
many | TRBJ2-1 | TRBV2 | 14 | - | CASSDERPGNEQFF | TGTGCCAGCAGTGACGAGAGGCCCGGCAATGAGCAGTTCTTC
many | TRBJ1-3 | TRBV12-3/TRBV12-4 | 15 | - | CASRNTPGFWNTIYF | TGTGCCAGCAGGAACACTCCGGGGTTTTGGAACACCATATATTTT
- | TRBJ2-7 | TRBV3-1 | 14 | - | CASSQDYSSYEQYF | TGTGCCAGCAGCCAAGATTACTCGAGCTACGAGCAGTACTTC
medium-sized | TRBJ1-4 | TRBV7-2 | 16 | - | CASSPFVRSTNEKLFF | TGTGCCAGCAGCCCCTTCGTACGAAGTACTAATGAAAAACTGTTTTTT
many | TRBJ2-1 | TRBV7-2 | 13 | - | CASSFGLSNEQFF | TGTGCCAGCAGCTTCGGACTATCTAATGAGCAGTTCTTC
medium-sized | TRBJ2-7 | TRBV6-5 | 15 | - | CASTSLSEGPYEQYF | TGTGCCAGCACCTCCCTTTCAGAGGGACCGTATGAGCAGTACTTC
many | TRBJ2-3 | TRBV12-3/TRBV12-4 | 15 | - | CASRVGTLPTDTQYF | TGTGCCAGCAGGGTCGGGACCTTACCCACAGATACGCAGTATTTT
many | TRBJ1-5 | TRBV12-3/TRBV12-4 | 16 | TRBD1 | CASSHGQGAYNQPQHF | TGTGCCAGCAGTCATGGACAGGGGGCCTACAATCAGCCCCAGCATTTT
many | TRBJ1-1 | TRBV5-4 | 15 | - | CASSLVRRGDTEAFF | TGTGCCAGCAGCTTGGTTCGTCGGGGCGACACTGAAGCTTTCTTT
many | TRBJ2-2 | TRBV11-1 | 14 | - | CASSLVTNTGELFF | TGTGCCAGCAGCTTAGTCACGAACACCGGGGAGCTGTTTTTT
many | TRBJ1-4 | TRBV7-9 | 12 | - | CASSLERGAQFF | TGTGCCAGCAGCTTAGAGCGGGGGGCGCAATTTTTT
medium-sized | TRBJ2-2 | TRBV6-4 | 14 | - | CASSMDGDTGELFF | TGTGCCAGCAGTATGGACGGAGACACCGGGGAGCTGTTTTTT
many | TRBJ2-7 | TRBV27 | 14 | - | CASSLAGRHYEQYF | TGTGCCAGCAGTTTAGCGGGACGGCACTACGAGCAGTACTTC
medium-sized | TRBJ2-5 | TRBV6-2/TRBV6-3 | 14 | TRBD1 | CASSPQGPQETQYF | TGTGCCAGCAGTCCACAGGGGCCCCAAGAGACCCAGTACTTC
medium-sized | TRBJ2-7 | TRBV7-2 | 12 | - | CASSSHPYEQYF | TGTGCCAGCAGCTCCCATCCCTACGAGCAGTACTTC
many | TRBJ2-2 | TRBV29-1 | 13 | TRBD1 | CSVVRGPTGELFF | TGCAGCGTTGTTAGGGGGCCGACCGGGGAGCTGTTTTTT
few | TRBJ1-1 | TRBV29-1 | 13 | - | CSGRQHMNTEAFF | TGCAGCGGCCGACAGCACATGAACACTGAAGCTTTCTTT
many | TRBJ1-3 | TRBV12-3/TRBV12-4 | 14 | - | CASSLLAGGNTIYF | TGTGCCAGCAGTTTACTGGCAGGTGGAAACACCATATATTTT
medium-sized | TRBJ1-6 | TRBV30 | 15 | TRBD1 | CAWSVGQGITSPLHF | TGTGCCTGGAGTGTAGGACAGGGAATTACCTCACCCCTCCACTTT
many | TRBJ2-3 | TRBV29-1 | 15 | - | CSVRGLPRSSDTQYF | TGCAGCGTCCGGGGACTTCCTAGGAGCTCAGATACGCAGTATTTT
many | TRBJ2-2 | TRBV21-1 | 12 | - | CASSPPGGELFF | TGTGCCAGCAGCCCCCCGGGCGGGGAGCTGTTTTTT
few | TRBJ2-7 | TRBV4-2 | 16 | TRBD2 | CASSQAGGAGHPQEYF | TGTGCCAGCAGCCAAGCGGGGGGGGCAGGACACCCTCAAGAGTACTTC
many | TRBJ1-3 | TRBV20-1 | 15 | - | CSATYGPSPGNTIYF | TGCAGTGCCACCTACGGGCCCTCGCCAGGAAACACCATATATTTT
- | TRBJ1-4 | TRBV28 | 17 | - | CASSFDPGIGSSEKLFF | TGTGCCAGCAGTTTCGACCCAGGGATCGGGTCTAGCGAAAAACTGTTTTTT
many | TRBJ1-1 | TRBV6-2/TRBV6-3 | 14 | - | CASSFQGPRTEAFF | TGTGCCAGCAGTTTCCAGGGTCCACGTACTGAAGCTTTCTTT
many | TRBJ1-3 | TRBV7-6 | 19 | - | CASSLVAGDTHGAGNTIYF | TGTGCCAGCAGCTTAGTAGCCGGGGACACCCATGGGGCTGGAAACACCATATATTTT
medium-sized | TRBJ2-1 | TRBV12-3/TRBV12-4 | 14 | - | CASSKLSSYNEQFF | TGTGCCAGCAGTAAGCTTAGCTCCTACAATGAGCAGTTCTTC